A selection of T cell receptor beta chains follows, all from one sample in a study of CD8+ T cells in alopecia areata. Some clones are missing from TCRdb's copy, which holds only in-frame ones; the method was immunoSEQ multiplex PCR. The table lists around 140,000 clones, 45% to 60% of them singletons. The input for sequencing was CD8+ T cells sorted from blood, taken at week 4, from a patient treated with tofacitinib. Every receptor here comes from a human donor with alopecia areata. Both conserved end residues are part of each CDR3. A D gene is named only where the DNA matches it firmly. The size field is filled for only some rows; it gives once, few, many or a size class.

D gene	clone size	V gene	J gene	CDR3 DNA	CDR3 protein
-	few	TRBV5-1	TRBJ2-7	TGCGCCAGCAGCTTGCGCGTAAGGACCTACGAGCAGTACTTC	CASSLRVRTYEQYF
-	-	TRBV27	TRBJ2-3	TGTGCCAGCAGTTACTCTGGGACCGTGAGCACAGATACGCAGTATTTT	CASSYSGTVSTDTQYF
-	-	TRBV7-2	TRBJ1-5	TGTGCCAGCAGCCCGGTTCGGGACGGAAGCAATCAGCCCCAGCATTTT	CASSPVRDGSNQPQHF
-	-	TRBV9	TRBJ2-5	TGTGCCAGCAGCGTAGCCGGGGCTCAAGAGACCCAGTACTTC	CASSVAGAQETQYF
-	-	TRBV4-1	TRBJ2-7	TGCGCCAGCAGCCAAGTCCAGGGGCCACCCTACTACGAGCAGTACTTC	CASSQVQGPPYYEQYF
-	-	TRBV29-1	TRBJ2-1	TGCAGCGCCCTGGGGGGGGCCAATGAGCAGTTCTTC	CSALGGANEQFF
-	-	TRBV7-9	TRBJ1-2	TGTGCCCTAACCTCTGGGGACTATGGCTACACCTTC	CALTSGDYGYTF
-	-	TRBV27	TRBJ2-2	TGTGCCAGCAGTTTAGGACAGCCCGGGGAGCTGTTTTTT	CASSLGQPGELFF
-	-	TRBV27	TRBJ1-1	TGTGCCAGCAGTGCAAACACAGGGAACACTGAAGCTTTCTTT	CASSANTGNTEAFF
TRBD2	-	TRBV6-5	TRBJ2-3	TGTGCCAGCACCGAAAGCGGGAGAAGCACAGATACGCAGTATTTT	CASTESGRSTDTQYF
TRBD1	-	TRBV10-3	TRBJ2-5	TGTGCCATCAGTGAGGGGACAGGCCCAGAGACCCAGTACTTC	CAISEGTGPETQYF
-	-	TRBV7-9	TRBJ2-2	TGTGCCAGCAGCTTAGGACAGACCGGGGAGCTGTTTTTT	CASSLGQTGELFF
-	-	TRBV6-7	TRBJ1-1	TGTGCCAGCAGTCCTTCGACAGGTTTGAACACTGAAGCTTTCTTT	CASSPSTGLNTEAFF
-	-	TRBV30	TRBJ2-1	TGTGCCTGGAGTGTACTTCGGGATGAGCAGTTCTTC	CAWSVLRDEQFF
-	-	TRBV9	TRBJ1-1	TGTGCCAGCAGCCCGACGGGGCGGAACACTGAAGCTTTCTTT	CASSPTGRNTEAFF
TRBD1	-	TRBV29-1	TRBJ2-1	TGCAGCGTTGAAACTCGAACGGACAGGGGGTCCGGCAATGAGCAGTTCTTC	CSVETRTDRGSGNEQFF
TRBD1	once	TRBV27	TRBJ1-2	TGTGCCAGCAGTTCGTTTGGACAGGGCCCTTATGGCTACACCTTC	CASSSFGQGPYGYTF
-	-	TRBV6-5	TRBJ1-1	TGTGCCAGCAGTTACTCGCTCAAGGAGTCGAACACTGAAGCTTTCTTT	CASSYSLKESNTEAFF
-	-	TRBV2	TRBJ2-1	TGTGCCAGCAGCCCCGGGACTGGGTACAATGAGCAGTTCTTC	CASSPGTGYNEQFF
TRBD2	few	TRBV4-1	TRBJ2-2	TGTGCCAGCAGCCAAACGACTAGCGGGGGCCCCGAGGAGCTGTTTTTT	CASSQTTSGGPEELFF
-	-	TRBV5-1	TRBJ2-3	TGCGCCGGCACAGATACGCAGTATTTT	CAGTDTQYF
-	-	TRBV6-5	TRBJ1-2	TGTGCCAGCAGGGTAACAGGGAGCTATGGCTACACCTTC	CASRVTGSYGYTF
-	-	TRBV13	TRBJ2-5	TGTGCCAGCAGCTTAGGGGCGGGGAATATTTGGACCCAGTACTTC	CASSLGAGNIWTQYF
-	-	TRBV23-1	TRBJ1-5	TGCGCCAGCAGTCAATTTTGGAGATCCAATCAGCCCCAGCATTTT	CASSQFWRSNQPQHF
-	-	TRBV27	TRBJ2-2	TGTGCCAGCAGTCTCTACACCGGGGAGCTGTTTTTT	CASSLYTGELFF
-	-	TRBV29-1	TRBJ1-1	TGCAGCGTTGGTGCCAACAGACCAGAAGCTTTCTTT	CSVGANRPEAFF
-	-	TRBV13	TRBJ2-5	TGTGCCAGCCAGGGGGGCCAAGAGACCCAGTACTTC	CASQGGQETQYF
TRBD1	many	TRBV4-3	TRBJ1-1	TGCGCCAGCAGCCAAGGGACAGGGGTGGCCACTGAAGCTTTCTTT	CASSQGTGVATEAFF
-	-	TRBV7-9	TRBJ2-1	TGTGCCAGCAGCCCACAGGGTTACAATGAGCAGTTCTTC	CASSPQGYNEQFF
TRBD2	-	TRBV9	TRBJ2-7	TGTGCCAGCAGCGTCGGAGCGGGGGGTTCCTCCGAGCAGTACTTC	CASSVGAGGSSEQYF
-	-	TRBV27	TRBJ1-1	TGTGCCAGCAGTCCAAGAGGGAACACTGAAGCTTTCTTT	CASSPRGNTEAFF
-	few	TRBV4-2	TRBJ2-2	TGTGCCAGCAGCACGGGGGCGGCCGGGGAGCTGTTTTTT	CASSTGAAGELFF
-	-	TRBV19	TRBJ2-7	TGTGCCAGTACAGGGGAGAGCTCCTACGAGCAGTACTTC	CASTGESSYEQYF
-	-	TRBV7-9	TRBJ2-7	TGTGCCAGCAGCCTGACGACGTCCGGAGAGCAGTACTTC	CASSLTTSGEQYF
-	few	TRBV6-4	TRBJ2-2	TGTGCCAGCAGTGACGGGGGCACCGGGGAGCTGTTTTTT	CASSDGGTGELFF
TRBD2	once	TRBV29-1	TRBJ2-3	TGCAGCGTTGAGAGTAGCGGGATTAAGATGGATACGCAGTATTTT	CSVESSGIKMDTQYF
-	once	TRBV7-8	TRBJ1-5	TGTGCCAGCAGCGCCTCCAAAGGGGGGCACAATCAGCCCCAGCATTTT	CASSASKGGHNQPQHF